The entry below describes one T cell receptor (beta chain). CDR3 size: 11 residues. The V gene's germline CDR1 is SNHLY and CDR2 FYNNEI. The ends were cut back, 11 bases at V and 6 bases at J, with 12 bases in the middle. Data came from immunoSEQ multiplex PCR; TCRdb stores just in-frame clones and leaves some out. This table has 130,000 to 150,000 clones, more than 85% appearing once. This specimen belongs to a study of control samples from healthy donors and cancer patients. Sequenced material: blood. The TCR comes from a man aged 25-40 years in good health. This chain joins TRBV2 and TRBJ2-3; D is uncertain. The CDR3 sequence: CAGLMSDTQYF. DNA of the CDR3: TGTGCCGGGCTTATGTCGGATACGCAGTATTTT.